The entry below describes one T cell receptor beta chain. Assay used: immunoSEQ multiplex PCR; TCRdb lists only in-frame clones, some missing. The data contain just over 14,000 clones, approximately 71% of them seen just once; the ten biggest clones take up 2.9%. These data come from a study of neoadjuvant anti-PD-1 for oral cavity cancer. Patients had HPV-negative, locally advanced oral cavity squamous cell carcinoma. The CDR3 is 17 residues long. Trimming took off 6 bases at V and 0 bases at J, with 18 bases between the two ends. CDR1 and CDR2 (germline): MDHEN, SYDVKM. The sample was PBMCs, taken before nivolumab (anti-PD-1) treatment. This chain connects TRBV28 to TRBJ1-5, with TRBD1 as a possible D gene (5 bases). This TCR came from a person aged 35 to 85 with oral cavity squamous cell carcinoma. The CDR3 reads CASSSLALRVSNQPQHF. CDR3 in DNA: TGTGCCAGCAGCAGTTTAGCCCTCAGGGTTAGCAATCAGCCCCAGCATTTT.